This T cell receptor beta chain was captured by sequencing in a study of cytomegalovirus exposure and HLA in healthy donors. Points from the study as a whole: Likely technical artifact: a cluster of highly shared sequence variants. A later analysis found that most CMV-associated TCR beta chains appeared HLA-restricted. Cytomegalovirus status was reportedly diagnosed by the classifier with high specificity and sensitivity.

On this clone: The antigen remains unidentified.

Trimming took off 4 bases at V and 1 base at J, with 14 bases between the two ends. Germline CDR1 SGHTS, CDR2 YDEGEE. The CDR3 is made up of 15 amino acids. At sampling all donors were nominally healthy, likely with unrecorded immune exposures. It was with 60 Vbeta and 13 Jbeta primers that the PCR ran. The assay was immunoSEQ multiplex PCR, and TCRdb's table has in-frame clones only and misses some. The sample records almost 200,000 clones, 85% being singletons. The sample comprised PBMCs. The chain couples TRBV5-8 to TRBJ1-2, with a possible D match to TRBD1 (6 bases). The source of this sequence is a woman aged 45 to 65 in good health and CMV-seronegative. The CDR3, as DNA: TGTGCCAGCAGCCACGGGACAACCCGTAACTATGGCTACACCTTC. It encodes CASSHGTTRNYGYTF.